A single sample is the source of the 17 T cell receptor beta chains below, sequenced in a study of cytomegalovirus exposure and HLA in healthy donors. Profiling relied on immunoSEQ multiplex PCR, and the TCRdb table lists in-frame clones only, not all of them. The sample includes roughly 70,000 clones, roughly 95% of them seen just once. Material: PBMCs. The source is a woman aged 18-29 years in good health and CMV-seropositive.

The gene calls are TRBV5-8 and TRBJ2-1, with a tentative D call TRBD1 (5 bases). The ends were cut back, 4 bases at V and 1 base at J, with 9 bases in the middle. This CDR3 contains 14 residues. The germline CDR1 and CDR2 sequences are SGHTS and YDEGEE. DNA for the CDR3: TGTGCCAGCAGCATAACAGGATCCTACAATGAGCAGTTCTTC. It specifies CASSITGSYNEQFF. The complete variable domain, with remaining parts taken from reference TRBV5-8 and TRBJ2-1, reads EAGVTQSPTHLIKTRGQQATLRCSPISGHTSVYWYQQALGLGLQFLLWYDEGEERNRGNFPPRFSGRQFPNYSSELNVNALELEDSALYLCASSITGSYNEQFFGPGTRLTVL.

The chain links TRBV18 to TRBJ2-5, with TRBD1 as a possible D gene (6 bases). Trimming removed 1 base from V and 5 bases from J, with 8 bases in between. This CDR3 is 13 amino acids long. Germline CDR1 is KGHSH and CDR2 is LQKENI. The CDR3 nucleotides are TGTGCCAGCTCACCACATCAGGGGGAGACCCAGTACTTC. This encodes CASSPHQGETQYF.

CDR3 nucleotide sequence: TGTGCCAGCAGTGGACAGGGGCCTGAAGCTTTCTTT. Translated: CASSGQGPEAFF. V gene TRBV28 combines with J gene TRBJ1-1; TRBD1 matches 9 bases. The V segment lost 5 bases and the J segment 6 bases; nucleotides outside the gene matches: 1. The CDR3 sequence is 12 residues long. The germline CDR1 and CDR2 sequences are MDHEN and SYDVKM.

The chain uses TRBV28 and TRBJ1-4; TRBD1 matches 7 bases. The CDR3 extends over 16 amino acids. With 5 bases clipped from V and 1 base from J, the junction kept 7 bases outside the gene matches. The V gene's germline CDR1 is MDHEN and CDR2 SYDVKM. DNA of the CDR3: TGTGCCAGCAGTCACAGGGGAGTAGGAACTAATGAAAAACTGTTTTTT. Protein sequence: CASSHRGVGTNEKLFF.

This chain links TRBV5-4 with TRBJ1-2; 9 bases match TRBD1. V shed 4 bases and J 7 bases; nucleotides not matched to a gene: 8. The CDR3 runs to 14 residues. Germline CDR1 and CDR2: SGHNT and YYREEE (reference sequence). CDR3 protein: CASSRVGQGRGYTF. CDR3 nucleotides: TGTGCCAGCAGCCGCGTGGGACAGGGCCGTGGCTACACCTTC.

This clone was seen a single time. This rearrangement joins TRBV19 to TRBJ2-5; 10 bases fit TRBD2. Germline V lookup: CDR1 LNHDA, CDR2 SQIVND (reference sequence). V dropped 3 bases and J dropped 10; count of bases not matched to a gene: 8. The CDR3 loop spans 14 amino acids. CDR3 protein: CASSISLERGGQYF. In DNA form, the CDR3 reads TGTGCCAGTAGTATTAGTCTGGAGCGGGGGGGCCAGTACTTC.

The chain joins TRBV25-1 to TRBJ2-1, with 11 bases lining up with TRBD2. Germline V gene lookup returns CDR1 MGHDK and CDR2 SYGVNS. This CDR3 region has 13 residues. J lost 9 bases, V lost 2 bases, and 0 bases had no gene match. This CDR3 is CASSELAGGEQFF. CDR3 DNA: TGTGCCAGCAGTGAACTAGCGGGAGGTGAGCAGTTCTTC. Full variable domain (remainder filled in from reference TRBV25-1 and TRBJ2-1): EADIYQTPRYLVIGTGKKITLECSQTMGHDKMYWYQQDPGMELHLIHYSYGVNSTEKGDLSSESTVSRIRTEHFPLTLESARPSHTSQYLCASSELAGGEQFFGPGTRLTVL.

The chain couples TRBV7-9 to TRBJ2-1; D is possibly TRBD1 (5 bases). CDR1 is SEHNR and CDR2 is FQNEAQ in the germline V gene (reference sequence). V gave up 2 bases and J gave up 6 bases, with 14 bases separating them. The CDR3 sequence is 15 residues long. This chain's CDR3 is CASSLNLGQFNEQFF. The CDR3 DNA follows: TGTGCCAGCAGCTTAAATTTAGGACAATTCAATGAGCAGTTCTTC.

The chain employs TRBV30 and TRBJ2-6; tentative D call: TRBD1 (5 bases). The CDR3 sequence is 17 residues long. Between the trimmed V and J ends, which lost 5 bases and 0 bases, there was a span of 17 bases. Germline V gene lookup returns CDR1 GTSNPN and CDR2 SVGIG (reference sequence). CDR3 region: CAWGLGLTSSGANVLTF. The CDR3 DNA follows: TGTGCCTGGGGCCTGGGGCTAACCTCCTCTGGGGCCAACGTCCTGACTTTC.

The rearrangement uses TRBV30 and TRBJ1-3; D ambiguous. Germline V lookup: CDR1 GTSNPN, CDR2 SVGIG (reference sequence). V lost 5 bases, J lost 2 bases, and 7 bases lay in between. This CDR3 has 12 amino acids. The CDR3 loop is CAWENPGNTIYF. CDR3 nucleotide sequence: TGTGCCTGGGAGAATCCTGGAAACACCATATATTTT.

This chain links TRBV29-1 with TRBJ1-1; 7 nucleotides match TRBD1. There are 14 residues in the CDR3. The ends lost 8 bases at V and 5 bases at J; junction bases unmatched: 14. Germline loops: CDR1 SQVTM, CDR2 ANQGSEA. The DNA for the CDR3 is TGCAGCATCGGCACCCGAAACAGGGGAACTGAAGCTTTCTTT. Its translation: CSIGTRNRGTEAFF.

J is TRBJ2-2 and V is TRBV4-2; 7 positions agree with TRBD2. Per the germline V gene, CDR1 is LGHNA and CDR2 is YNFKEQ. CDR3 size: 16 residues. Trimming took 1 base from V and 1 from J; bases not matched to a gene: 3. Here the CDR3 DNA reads TGTGCCAGCAGCCAAGCGTCGGGGGGGAACACCGGGGAGCTGTTTTTT. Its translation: CASSQASGGNTGELFF.

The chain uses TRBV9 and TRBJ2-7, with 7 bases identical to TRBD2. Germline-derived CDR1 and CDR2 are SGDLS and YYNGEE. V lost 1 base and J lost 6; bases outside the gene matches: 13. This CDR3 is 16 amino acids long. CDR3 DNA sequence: TGTGCCAGCAGCGTATTGGGGGAGGGCCATCGCAGCGAGCAGTACTTC. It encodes CASSVLGEGHRSEQYF.

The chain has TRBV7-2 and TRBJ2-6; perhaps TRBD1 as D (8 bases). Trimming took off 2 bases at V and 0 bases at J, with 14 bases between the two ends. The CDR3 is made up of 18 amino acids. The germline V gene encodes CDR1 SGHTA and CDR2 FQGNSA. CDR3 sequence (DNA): TGTGCCAGCAGCTTAAGAACAGGGGGGGTCTCTGGGGCCAACGTCCTGACTTTC. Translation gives CASSLRTGGVSGANVLTF.

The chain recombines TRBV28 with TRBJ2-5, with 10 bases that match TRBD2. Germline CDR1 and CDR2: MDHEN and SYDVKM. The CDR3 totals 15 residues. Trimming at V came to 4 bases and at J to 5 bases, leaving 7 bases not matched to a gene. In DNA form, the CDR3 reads TGTGCCAGCAGTTGGCCTAGCGGGAGAGCGGAGACCCAGTACTTC. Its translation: CASSWPSGRAETQYF.

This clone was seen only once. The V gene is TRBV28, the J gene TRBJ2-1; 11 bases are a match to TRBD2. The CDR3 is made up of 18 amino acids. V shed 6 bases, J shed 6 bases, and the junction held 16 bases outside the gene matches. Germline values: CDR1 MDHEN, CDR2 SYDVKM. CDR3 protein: CASSLRGLAALGRNEQFF. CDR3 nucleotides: TGTGCCAGCAGCTTGCGGGGACTAGCGGCCCTGGGTCGCAATGAGCAGTTCTTC.

The CDR3 DNA reads as TGTGCCAGCAGCTTGTCGTTGAACACTGAAGCTTTCTTT. Its protein product is CASSLSLNTEAFF. This sequence joins TRBV5-4 and TRBJ1-1; unclear D gene. Trimming removed 1 base from V and 0 bases from J, with 4 bases in between. This CDR3 is 13 amino acids long. Germline V CDR1 and CDR2: SGHNT, YYREEE (reference sequence).